The rows below give T cell receptor beta chains drawn from one sample of a study of CD8 T cells in Susac syndrome. TCRdb recomputed calls from the immunoSEQ multiplex PCR reads with MiXCR, one row per CDR3 protein. The repertoire holds about 240,000 distinct CDR3 sequences, 96% seen once, with approximately 0.094% in the top ten. Sequenced material: CD4+ T cells from PBMCs. These receptors were taken from a human donor with Susac syndrome. CDR3s include the opening cysteine and the closing phenylalanine or tryptophan. D genes are given only for firm matches. Only some rows state a clone size, as once, few, many or a class for expanded clones.

CDR3nt,CDR3aa,j_gene,abundance,v_gene,d_gene
TGTGCCAGCAGCTTAGCGGCAGGGACGCGTACCTTC,CASSLAAGTRTF,TRBJ1-2,-,TRBV7-2,-
TGCGCCAGCAGCCAAAGGAATTCTGGGGCCAACGTCCTGACTTTC,CASSQRNSGANVLTF,TRBJ2-6,-,TRBV4-1,-
TGTGCCAGCAGAACCCCCTTCCTCACCCAGTACTTC,CASRTPFLTQYF,TRBJ2-5,once,TRBV28,-
TGTGCCAGCAGCTTATACGGGACTAGCGATAACAATGAGCAGTTCTTC,CASSLYGTSDNNEQFF,TRBJ2-1,-,TRBV11-3,TRBD2
TGTGCCAGCAGCAGACTAGCGGAGCTCGGAGAGACCCAGTACTTC,CASSRLAELGETQYF,TRBJ2-5,-,TRBV5-4,TRBD2
TGCAGCGTTGCGTCTACCGGGACTGCCCACGAGCAGTACTTC,CSVASTGTAHEQYF,TRBJ2-7,-,TRBV29-1,-
TGTGCCAGCAGCTCCAATGTGGGGGCAGGGACTGAAGCTTTCTTT,CASSSNVGAGTEAFF,TRBJ1-1,-,TRBV7-2,-
TGTGCCAGTCAGGACAGGGGAGGGGAAAAACTGTTTTTT,CASQDRGGEKLFF,TRBJ1-4,few,TRBV4-2,TRBD1
TGTGCCAGTACCGCGACGGGGGTTGACACTGAAGCTTTCTTT,CASTATGVDTEAFF,TRBJ1-1,-,TRBV19,-
TGTGCCAGTAGTGAGGGGGGCTACGAGCAGTACTTC,CASSEGGYEQYF,TRBJ2-7,-,TRBV19,-
TGTGCCTGGAGTTCGGTGATCCCGTCTGGCTACACCTTC,CAWSSVIPSGYTF,TRBJ1-2,once,TRBV30,-
TGTGCCAGCAGCTTAGAACATAACTCCTACGAGCAGTACTTC,CASSLEHNSYEQYF,TRBJ2-7,-,TRBV7-9,-
TGCGCCAGCAGCCAACAGGGGGCGCCGAACACTGAAGCTTTCTTT,CASSQQGAPNTEAFF,TRBJ1-1,-,TRBV4-1,TRBD1
TGCAGTGCGTTGGGATCCTCCTACGAGCAGTACTTC,CSALGSSYEQYF,TRBJ2-7,-,TRBV20-1,-
TGTGCCAGCAGTTACAGGGCGGGAGCCCCCCAGTTCTTC,CASSYRAGAPQFF,TRBJ2-1,-,TRBV6-5,TRBD2
TGCAGCGTTGAAGGAGCTAGCGGAGGCACAGATACGCAGTATTTT,CSVEGASGGTDTQYF,TRBJ2-3,-,TRBV29-1,TRBD2
TGCGCCTCCGCCTACGGTGGAGGGTATGAGCAGTTCTTC,CASAYGGGYEQFF,TRBJ2-1,-,TRBV5-1,-
TGCAGTGCTTCCCCGGGACAGGGGGCCCAAGAGACCCAGTACTTC,CSASPGQGAQETQYF,TRBJ2-5,-,TRBV20-1,TRBD1
TGTGCCAGCAGCCGCGGGAGTATTAGCACAGATACGCAGTATTTT,CASSRGSISTDTQYF,TRBJ2-3,once,TRBV14,TRBD2
TGCAGCGCTAGACAGCTTTCCTACAATGAGCAGTTCTTC,CSARQLSYNEQFF,TRBJ2-1,-,TRBV29-1,-
TGTGCCAGCAGTTCTCGGACAGGGAGGAGGAACGAAAAACTGTTTTTT,CASSSRTGRRNEKLFF,TRBJ1-4,-,TRBV28,TRBD1
TGTGCCAGCAGTTTAATCTTAGCCTATGGGACTTTCAATCAGCCCCAGCATTTT,CASSLILAYGTFNQPQHF,TRBJ1-5,-,TRBV12-3/TRBV12-4,-
TGTGCCAGTAGCCGGGACAGGACCTACGAGCAGTACTTC,CASSRDRTYEQYF,TRBJ2-7,few,TRBV6-5,TRBD1
TGCAGTGCTGTCGGCAATCCAAATCAGCCCCAGCATTTT,CSAVGNPNQPQHF,TRBJ1-5,-,TRBV20-1,-
TGTGCCAGCAGCCAAAAGACAGGGAGTCGGATGGATACGCAGTATTTT,CASSQKTGSRMDTQYF,TRBJ2-3,-,TRBV5-4,TRBD1
TGTGCCAGCAGCTTAGCGGGGGGACAGCTCCCCTATGGCTACACCTTC,CASSLAGGQLPYGYTF,TRBJ1-2,-,TRBV7-9,TRBD1
TGCAGTGCTATCCGACAGGGCTACGAGCAGTACTTC,CSAIRQGYEQYF,TRBJ2-7,-,TRBV20-1,TRBD1
TGTGCCTGCTGTGGGCGGACTAGTCTCACTGAAGCTTTCTTT,CACCGRTSLTEAFF,TRBJ1-1,-,TRBV30,-
TGCAGTGCTAGGGTCCACAGCCGAGAGACCCAGTACTTC,CSARVHSRETQYF,TRBJ2-5,-,TRBV20-1,-
TGTGCCTGGAGTAAGCTGTATGGCTACACCTTC,CAWSKLYGYTF,TRBJ1-2,-,TRBV30,-
TGTGCCAGCAGCTTGGTTCAGGGGGCGTCCAATGGCTACACCTTC,CASSLVQGASNGYTF,TRBJ1-2,-,TRBV5-4,TRBD1
TGCGCCAGCAGCTTGGGACCGGGGAGCACTGAAGCTTTCTTT,CASSLGPGSTEAFF,TRBJ1-1,-,TRBV5-1,-
TGTGCCAGTGTGGATAGGATCTCTGGGGCCAACGTCCTGACTTTC,CASVDRISGANVLTF,TRBJ2-6,-,TRBV19,-
TGTGCCAGCAGTCGAGTCCCCCCGGCCAATAAGCAGTTCTTC,CASSRVPPANKQFF,TRBJ2-1,-,TRBV12-3/TRBV12-4,-
TGTGCCAGCAGCCTAGTGGGGGCCGGGTTGTCGGATGGCTACACCTTC,CASSLVGAGLSDGYTF,TRBJ1-2,-,TRBV7-9,-
TGCAGCGTCACACAGGGGAATATGTACACTGAAGCTTTCTTT,CSVTQGNMYTEAFF,TRBJ1-1,-,TRBV29-1,TRBD1
TGTGCCAGCATTGGAGCGGGAGGCTACAATGAGCAGTTCTTC,CASIGAGGYNEQFF,TRBJ2-1,-,TRBV10-3,TRBD2